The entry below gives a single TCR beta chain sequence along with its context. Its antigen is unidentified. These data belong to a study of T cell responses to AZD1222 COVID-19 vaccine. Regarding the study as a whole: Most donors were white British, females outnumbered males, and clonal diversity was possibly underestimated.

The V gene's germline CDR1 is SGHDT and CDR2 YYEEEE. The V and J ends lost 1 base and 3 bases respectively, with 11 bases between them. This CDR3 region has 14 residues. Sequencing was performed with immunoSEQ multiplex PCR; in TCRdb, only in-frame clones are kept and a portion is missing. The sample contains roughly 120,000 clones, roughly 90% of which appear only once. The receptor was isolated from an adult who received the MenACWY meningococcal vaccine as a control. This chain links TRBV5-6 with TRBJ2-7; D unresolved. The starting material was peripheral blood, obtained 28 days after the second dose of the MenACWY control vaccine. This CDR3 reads CASSLYTQDYEQYF. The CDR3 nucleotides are TGTGCCAGCAGCTTGTATACGCAGGACTACGAGCAGTACTTC.